This T cell receptor (beta chain) originates from a study of blood T cell repertoires in COVID-19. Study context: The United States, Italy and Spain provided the acute and convalescent COVID-19 samples. The cDNA or gDNA used as material had been derived from T cells, B-cell-depleted T cells, or PBMCs.

CDR3 length: 13 amino acids. The V segment lost 3 bases and the J segment 8 bases; nucleotides outside the gene matches: 5. The V gene's germline CDR1 is MNHEY and CDR2 SMNVEV (reference sequence). Authors' analysis steps: Estimates of nucleated cell counts were drawn from the amplification of reference gene primers. Generated by immunoSEQ multiplex PCR, the TCRdb table keeps only in-frame clones and is missing some. D and trimming were read from the DNA, whereas the V and J calls and clone size are those reported in that table. The sample holds about 160,000 clones, roughly 85% seen once. The TCR sequence derives from a woman of 80 years or more with active or convalescent COVID-19. Material: peripheral blood. The chain has TRBV27 and TRBJ1-2; 8 bases align to TRBD1. CDR3 DNA sequence: TGTGCCAGCAGTTTGGACAGGGTAGCCGGCTACACCTTC. It yields the protein CASSLDRVAGYTF.